The rows below give T cell receptor beta chains drawn from one sample of a study of blood T cell repertoires in COVID-19. Some clones are missing from TCRdb's copy, which holds only in-frame ones; the method was immunoSEQ multiplex PCR. The top ten hold just under 7.5% of the sample, which has approximately 350,000 clones, almost 90% seen once. The sample consisted of peripheral blood. The receptors stem from a woman in her 70s with COVID-19, enrolled during active disease. CDR3s include the opening cysteine and the closing phenylalanine or tryptophan. The D gene is left open where the match is weak. Where a row states a size, it is once, few, many or the class of an expanded clone; other rows omit it.

TRBD2 15 - TRBJ2-1 TRBV7-9 TGTGCCAGCAGCGTCAGCGGGGGACCCTACAATGAGCAGTTCTTC CASSVSGGPYNEQFF
- 11 - TRBJ2-7 TRBV28 TGTGCCAGCACGAGGCAGTACGAGCAGTACTTC CASTRQYEQYF
TRBD1 15 once TRBJ1-2 TRBV28 TGTGCCAGCAGCCCTCATACAGGGGGCGTAAGTGGCTACACCTTC CASSPHTGGVSGYTF
TRBD1 14 - TRBJ2-7 TRBV19 TGTGCCAGTAGTCATGGGACAGGGTCCTACGAGCAGTACTTC CASSHGTGSYEQYF
TRBD1 15 - TRBJ1-5 TRBV3-1/TRBV3-2 TGTGCCAGCAGCCTTGGACAGGGAGGCAATCAGCCCCAGCATTTT CASSLGQGGNQPQHF
- 11 - TRBJ2-7 TRBV6-5 TGTGCCAGCACTCAGGCTGACGAGCAGTACTTC CASTQADEQYF
- 15 - TRBJ1-4 TRBV19 TGTGCCAGTAGTATAGCAATGAGGAGTAATGAAAAACTGTTTTTT CASSIAMRSNEKLFF
- 17 - TRBJ1-5 TRBV19 TGTGCCAGTAGTATAGATCTGGCAGGGTCGAACGGTCAGCCCCAGCATTTT CASSIDLAGSNGQPQHF
- 13 - TRBJ2-7 TRBV7-2 TGTGCCAGCAGCACACACAGGGTGGGCGAGCAGTACTTC CASSTHRVGEQYF
TRBD1 16 - TRBJ2-1 TRBV24-1 TGTGCCACCAGTTCTAGAGGGACAGGAAAGTTCACTGAGCAGTTCTTC CATSSRGTGKFTEQFF
- 13 - TRBJ1-1 TRBV4-2 TGTGCCAGCAGCCAAGCACAGAACACTGAAGCTTTCTTT CASSQAQNTEAFF
TRBD2 14 - TRBJ2-3 TRBV3-1/TRBV3-2 TGTGCCAGCAGCCAAAGCGGGGGGCCAGATACGCAGTATTTT CASSQSGGPDTQYF
- 14 once TRBJ1-6 TRBV2 TGTGCCAGCAGTGACGTCCAGGGAACCTCACCCCTCCACTTT CASSDVQGTSPLHF
- 15 few TRBJ1-3 TRBV7-2 TGTGCCAGCAGCTTACTGGGACTCTCTGGAAACACCATATATTTT CASSLLGLSGNTIYF
- 14 - TRBJ2-7 TRBV11-2 TGTGCCAGCAGCCTAGTGGGCAACCCCTACGAGCAGTACTTC CASSLVGNPYEQYF
TRBD2 16 once TRBJ2-5 TRBV9 TGTGCCAGCAGCGTAGACAGGACTAGCGGGGAAGAGACCCAGTACTTC CASSVDRTSGEETQYF
- 10 - TRBJ2-3 TRBV9 TGTGCCAGCAGCGCGGACAGTACCAATTTT CASSADSTNF
- 15 - TRBJ1-1 TRBV5-1 TGCGCCAGCAGCCCCGGGGGGGCCCCTAACACTGAAGCTTTCTTT CASSPGGAPNTEAFF
- 16 - TRBJ1-1 TRBV3-1/TRBV3-2 TGTGCCAGCAGCCAAATGAGGTGGGGGGGGAACACTGAAGCTTTCTTT CASSQMRWGGNTEAFF
- 13 - TRBJ1-2 TRBV29-1 TGCAGCGTTTCCCCTTTCAGAAACTATGGCTACACCTTC CSVSPFRNYGYTF
- 14 - TRBJ2-2 TRBV7-2 TGTGCCAGCAGCCTTGGAGTCATCCGGGGGGAGCTGTTTTTT CASSLGVIRGELFF
TRBD2 16 - TRBJ2-2 TRBV4-2 TGTGCCAGCAGCCTGGGACTAGCGGGGGGAATCGGGGAGCTGTTTTTT CASSLGLAGGIGELFF
- 15 - TRBJ1-1 TRBV20-1 TGCAGTGCTAGTCTGACAGGTCTAAGCAACACTGAAGCTTTCTTT CSASLTGLSNTEAFF
TRBD2 15 - TRBJ2-1 TRBV7-9 TGTGCCAGCAGCTTCCTTAGCGGGGGGGACAATGAGCAGTTCTTC CASSFLSGGDNEQFF
- 13 - TRBJ1-2 TRBV6-1 TGTGCCAGCAGTGAAAGTCCTAAATATGGCTACACCTTC CASSESPKYGYTF
- 15 once TRBJ1-1 TRBV28 TGTGCCAGCAGTTTAATTAGGGGTGAGAACACTGAAGCTTTCTTT CASSLIRGENTEAFF
TRBD1 14 - TRBJ1-3 TRBV18 TGTGCCAGCTCACCCGAGACAGGGGGAAACACCATATATTTT CASSPETGGNTIYF
TRBD2 15 - TRBJ2-3 TRBV28 TGTGCCAGTGGCACTAGCGGGGGACCCGCAGATACGCAGTATTTT CASGTSGGPADTQYF
TRBD1 15 - TRBJ1-2 TRBV7-9 TGTGCCAGCAGCCAGCAGGGGGCGCTGGGCTATGGCTACACCTTC CASSQQGALGYGYTF
TRBD1 15 - TRBJ1-2 TRBV19 TGTGCCAGTAGTATCCGGGACAGGGGAAACTATGGCTACACCTTC CASSIRDRGNYGYTF
TRBD1 16 - TRBJ1-2 TRBV6-5 TGTGCCAGCAGTTACTCTGCACAGGGGTGGGGCTATGGCTACACCTTC CASSYSAQGWGYGYTF
TRBD1 14 - TRBJ1-1 TRBV18 TGTGCCAGCTCACCCGGGACAGGGGAAACTGAAGCTTTCTTT CASSPGTGETEAFF
TRBD1 17 - TRBJ2-6 TRBV9 TGTGCCAGCCAAAGGACAGGGGGTTTCTCTGGGGCCAACGTCCTGACTTTC CASQRTGGFSGANVLTF
- 13 - TRBJ1-2 TRBV6-5 TGTGCCAGCAGTTATGAAGTACAGGCCCCCTACACCTTC CASSYEVQAPYTF
- 17 - TRBJ1-4 TRBV5-6 TGTGCCAGCAGCTTGGGGGGCCTACAGGTGGCTAATGAAAAACTGTTTTTT CASSLGGLQVANEKLFF
- 15 - TRBJ2-5 TRBV25-1 TGTGCCAGCAGTGAAAGGGGTCGGCTCCAAGAGACCCAGTACTTC CASSERGRLQETQYF
- 13 - TRBJ1-2 TRBV30 TGTGCCTGGAGCCGACCCCCGGGTGAGGGCTACACCTTC CAWSRPPGEGYTF
TRBD1 13 - TRBJ2-2 TRBV14 TGTGCCAGCAGCCAAGTACAGGGGGCCGAGCTGTTTTTT CASSQVQGAELFF
- 14 - TRBJ1-6 TRBV3-1/TRBV3-2 TGTGCCAGCAGCATACGGACAGCAAATTCACCCCTCCACTTT CASSIRTANSPLHF
TRBD2 14 - TRBJ2-5 TRBV9 TGTGCCAGCAGCGTTTCGGGGGGGCAAGAGACCCAGTACTTC CASSVSGGQETQYF
TRBD1 16 - TRBJ1-2 TRBV3-1/TRBV3-2 TGTGCCAGCAGCCAGCGTCGACGGAGGGGGCACTATGGCTACACCTTC CASSQRRRRGHYGYTF
- 15 - TRBJ1-1 TRBV3-1/TRBV3-2 TGTGCCAGCAGCCCAGTCGACCGACGGGACACTGAAGCTTTCTTT CASSPVDRRDTEAFF